This TCR beta chain is drawn from a study of control samples from healthy donors and cancer patients. Assay: immunoSEQ multiplex PCR; the TCRdb copy retains only in-frame clones and omits some. This sample has 60,000 to 75,000 clones, with approximately 89% found just once. The CDR3 extends over 14 amino acids. The germline gives CDR1 SGHTA, CDR2 FQGNSA. Trimming pared 5 bases from V and 0 bases from J, leaving 8 bases between. The TCR was taken from a woman aged 45-60 years with head and neck cancer. The source material was PBMCs. The V gene is TRBV7-2, the J gene TRBJ2-1; D is possibly TRBD1 (5 bases). The CDR3 DNA reads TGTGCCAGCAGCCTAGGGGTCTCCTACAATGAGCAGTTCTTC. This encodes CASSLGVSYNEQFF.